The 18 T cell receptor beta chains presented below share a single source sample, sequenced in a study of breast tumors, draining lymph nodes, adjacent tissues. Samples came from axillary lymph nodes draining the breast cancer. TCRdb recomputed calls from the multiplex PCR reads with MiXCR, one row per CDR3 protein. The sample carries roughly 260,000 distinct CDR3 sequences, roughly 30% recorded once. Material: axillary lymph node tissue. The origin of the receptors is a female donor with breast cancer. Some clones in this sample may be carry-over from other donors' samples.

This clonotype was counted many times. The chain couples TRBV12-3 or TRBV12-4 to TRBJ2-5; D tentatively fits TRBD1 or TRBD2 (6 bases each). V lost 9 bases to trimming and J lost 4 bases, with 9 bases between them. The CDR3 extends over 11 amino acids. The CDR3: CARGGGETQYF. The DNA of the CDR3 is TGTGCCAGGGGGGGCGGAGAGACCCAGTACTTC.

This clonotype was found many times. V usage is TRBV9 and J usage is TRBJ1-2, with TRBD1 matching over 11 bases. The CDR3 spans 16 residues. CDR1 is SGDLS, CDR2 YYNGEE, per germline. V dropped 4 bases and J dropped 4; count of bases not matched to a gene: 9. CDR3 coding DNA: TGTGCCAGCAGCCTAAGCCGGACAGGGGGCGGCTATGGCTACACCTTC. It codes for CASSLSRTGGGYGYTF.

This clonotype occurred once. Germline and junction disagree at one end, which may indicate a read error. The V call is TRBV15, the J call TRBJ2-7, with 8 bases lining up with TRBD2. The CDR3 has 15 residues. Germline V gene sequence: CDR1 LNHNV, CDR2 YYDKDF (reference sequence). The chain's CDR3 is CATSRDWGLGYGQYF. CDR3 nucleotides: TGTGCCACCAGCAGAGATTGGGGACTAGGCTACGGGCAGTACTTC.

Regarding this clonotype: Just one base apart from a much larger clone, this may be a read error. The chain is built from TRBV4-2 and TRBJ2-5; 7 bases are shared with TRBD2. The CDR3 is 17 amino acids. The germline CDR1 and CDR2 sequences are LGHNA and YNFKEQ. The CDR3 reads CTSSQYLLAPGRETQYF. In nucleotides, the CDR3 is TGTACCAGCAGCCAGTACCTACTAGCGCCCGGGAGAGAGACCCAGTACTTC.

This clonotype came up a few times. No conserved phenylalanine or tryptophan ends this CDR3, so it is likely a read error. The chain carries TRBV7-9 and TRBJ2-7; D call uncertain. Germline CDR1 is SEHNR and CDR2 is FQNEAQ (reference sequence). The CDR3 has 14 amino acids. V lost 1 base and J 0 bases, leaving 7 bases between the germline ends. The DNA for the CDR3 is TGTGCCAGCAGCTTAGACCAGAACTCCTACGAGCAGTACTCC. Amino acid sequence: CASSLDQNSYEQYS.

This clonotype has ten or more counts. The V call is TRBV4-2, the J call TRBJ2-3; D assignment may be TRBD1 or TRBD2 (5 bases each). V was trimmed by 0 bases and J by 3 bases, leaving 7 bases between them. Germline-derived CDR1 and CDR2 are LGHNA and YNFKEQ. The CDR3 sequence is 14 residues long. In nucleotides, the CDR3 is TGTGCCAGCAGCCAAGAGGGGGATACAGATACGCAGTATTTT. The encoded protein is CASSQEGDTDTQYF.

This clonotype was recorded many times. The rearrangement joins TRBV9 to TRBJ2-1; 10 bases fit TRBD2. Trimming took 3 bases from V and 9 from J; bases not matched to a gene: 6. The CDR3 contains 14 residues. Germline V gene lookup returns CDR1 SGDLS and CDR2 YYNGEE. The CDR3 is CASSAGTSDREQFF. As DNA, the CDR3 is TGTGCCAGCAGCGCCGGGACTAGCGATCGTGAGCAGTTCTTC.

This clonotype has at least ten counts. For the CDR3, the DNA is TGTGCCATCAGTGAGTCCCGGCCGGGACAGGGTCTCGGGCAAGAGACCCAGTACTTC. It specifies CAISESRPGQGLGQETQYF. The chain carries TRBV10-3 and TRBJ2-5; 9 nucleotides line up with TRBD1. The CDR3 runs to 19 residues. Per the germline V gene, CDR1 is ENHRY and CDR2 is SYGVKD. V dropped 0 bases and J dropped 2; count of bases not matched to a gene: 13.

This clonotype was seen many times. The genes are TRBV2 and TRBJ1-2, with 8 positions matching TRBD1. The CDR3 length is 10 residues. With V trimmed by 9 bases and J by 13 bases, 7 bases remained unmatched. CDR1 is SNHLY, CDR2 FYNNEI, per germline. The CDR3 sequence: CASLLTGGTF. The CDR3 DNA sequence: TGTGCCAGTTTACTTACAGGGGGCACCTTC.

The J gene is TRBJ2-2, the V gene TRBV27, with 9 positions matching TRBD2. The CDR3 loop spans 16 amino acids. The ends lost 7 bases at V and 6 bases at J; junction bases unmatched: 12. Per the germline V gene, CDR1 is MNHEY and CDR2 is SMNVEV (reference sequence). Here the CDR3 reads CASMGLGTSSPGELFF. CDR3 DNA: TGTGCCAGCATGGGCCTTGGGACTAGCTCCCCCGGGGAGCTGTTTTTT.

This clonotype was found many times. The chain uses TRBV19 and TRBJ2-7; TRBD2 matches 13 bases. V lost 3 bases, J lost 2 bases, and 4 bases stayed unmatched. The CDR3 covers 16 residues. The V gene's germline CDR1 is LNHDA and CDR2 SQIVND (reference sequence). The CDR3 DNA reads as TGTGCCAGTAGTATCTGGACTAGCGGGGGCACCTACGAGCAGTACTTC. Translating gives CASSIWTSGGTYEQYF. Drawing the rest from reference TRBV19 and TRBJ2-7, the complete variable domain is DGGITQSPKYLFRKEGQNVTLSCEQNLNHDAMYWYRQDPGQGLRLIYYSQIVNDFQKGDIAEGYSVSREKKESFPLTVTSAQKNPTAFYLCASSIWTSGGTYEQYFGPGTRLTVT.

Many counts were recorded for this clonotype. The V and J genes are TRBV7-9 and TRBJ2-7; D may correspond to TRBD1 or TRBD2 (5 bases each). In germline, CDR1 is SEHNR, CDR2 FQNEAQ (reference sequence). The CDR3 has 15 amino acids. V dropped 5 bases and J dropped 4 bases, with 18 bases sitting between them. In DNA, the CDR3 is TGTGCCAGCAGCAACGCCGCAGGGAGTTCTTACGAGCAGTACTTC. This gives the protein CASSNAAGSSYEQYF. The full variable domain, its missing parts supplied by reference TRBV7-9 and TRBJ2-7, is DTGVSQNPRHKITKRGQNVTFRCDPISEHNRLYWYRQTLGQGPEFLTYFQNEAQLEKSRLLSDRFSAERPKGSFSTLEIQRTEQGDSAMYLCASSNAAGSSYEQYFGPGTRLTVT.

This clonotype was picked up many times. The chain couples TRBV7-3 to TRBJ2-7, with 11 bases lining up with TRBD2. The CDR3 is made up of 16 amino acids. The trim removed 2 bases at V and 2 bases at J, leaving 5 bases unmatched. CDR1 is SGHTA, CDR2 FQGTGA, per germline. The CDR3, as DNA: TGTGCCAGCAGCTTAGGCCCGACTAGCGGGACCTACGAGCAGTACTTC. It codes for CASSLGPTSGTYEQYF.

In its sample, this clonotype was seen many times. This rearrangement joins TRBV10-3 to TRBJ1-5, with a tentative D call TRBD1 (6 bases). CDR1 is ENHRY and CDR2 is SYGVKD in the germline V gene. This CDR3 has 18 amino acids. V was trimmed by 0 bases and J by 2 bases, leaving 17 bases between them. CDR3 loop: CAISESGAGNKGNQPQHF. The CDR3 nucleotides read TGTGCCATCAGTGAGTCGGGGGCAGGGAATAAGGGCAATCAGCCCCAGCATTTT.

About this clonotype itself: Given a much more abundant clone one base away, this may be a read error. This chain connects TRBV27 to TRBJ1-6; TRBD1 is a possible D gene (5 bases). Germline CDR1 reads MNHEY; CDR2 reads SMNVEV (reference sequence). There are 13 residues in the CDR3. CDR3 sequence reads: CASSSRDNSPPHF. The DNA of the CDR3 is TGTGCCAGCAGCTCCAGGGATAATTCACCCCCCCACTTT.

V gene TRBV14 combines with J gene TRBJ2-5, with no clear D. V was cut by 1 base and J by 3 bases, with 15 bases left in between. In germline, CDR1 is SGHDN, CDR2 FVKESK. The CDR3 is made up of 16 amino acids. The CDR3 is CASSQAALGMEETQYF. The CDR3 coding sequence is TGTGCCAGCAGCCAAGCGGCGTTAGGGATGGAAGAGACCCAGTACTTC. The full variable domain, its missing parts supplied by reference TRBV14 and TRBJ2-5, is EAGVTQFPSHSVIEKGQTVTLRCDPISGHDNLYWYRRVMGKEIKFLLHFVKESKQDESGMPNNRFLAERTGGTYSTLKVQPAELEDSGVYFCASSQAALGMEETQYFGPGTRLLVL.

The chain carries TRBV7-3 and TRBJ1-6; 7 bases align to TRBD1. Germline V gene sequence: CDR1 SGHTA, CDR2 FQGTGA. V shed 0 bases, J shed 9 bases, and the junction held 8 bases outside the gene matches. The CDR3 sequence is 16 residues long. The CDR3 DNA follows: TGTGCCAGCAGCTTAACGAGTACAGGGGCCAGTTCACCCCTCCACTTT. Amino acid sequence: CASSLTSTGASSPLHF. The whole variable domain, filled in from reference TRBV7-3 and TRBJ1-6, reads GAGVSQTPSNKVTEKGKYVELRCDPISGHTALYWYRQSLGQGPEFLIYFQGTGAADDSGLPNDRFFAVRPEGSVSTLKIQRTERGDSAVYLCASSLTSTGASSPLHFGNGTRLTVT.

On this clonotype itself: This may stem from a read error, because a much larger clone lies one nucleotide away. The gene calls are TRBV5-5 and TRBJ2-5; D is perhaps TRBD1 (5 bases). Trimming left V 1 base short and J 4 bases short, with 11 bases between. CDR1 SGHKS and CDR2 YYEKEE come from the germline V gene (reference sequence). This CDR3 has 14 amino acids. The CDR3 loop is CASSLYGARETQYF. The CDR3 DNA follows: TGTGCCAGCAGCTTGTATGGGGCTCGAGAGACCCAGTACTTC.